These T cell receptor beta chains were read from a single sample in a study of blood T cell repertoires in COVID-19. The method was immunoSEQ multiplex PCR; TCRdb's version includes in-frame clones alone and lacks a portion of them. Of some 110,000 clones listed, 80% are singletons. Specimen: peripheral blood. The origin of the receptors is a man aged 55 to 69 with active or convalescent COVID-19. CDR3s include the opening cysteine and the closing phenylalanine or tryptophan. A D gene is named only where the DNA matches it firmly. Size is stated for part of the rows, as once, few or many counts, or as a class when the clone is expanded.

V gene	J gene	D gene	clone size	CDR3 DNA	CDR3 protein
TRBV14	TRBJ2-7	NA	NA	TGCGCCAGCAGCCAACAACAGCAACCCTACTTCGGGCAGTACTTC	CASSQQQQPYFGQYF
TRBV14	TRBJ2-3	NA	few	TGTGCCAGCAGCCAAAGATCCGGGGTCACAGATACGCAGTATTTT	CASSQRSGVTDTQYF
TRBV6-5	TRBJ1-1	TRBD1	NA	TGTGCCAGCAGCCGATCTGAAACAGGGGGCACTGAAGCTTTCTTT	CASSRSETGGTEAFF
TRBV5-1	TRBJ2-2	NA	NA	TGCGCCAGCAGCTTGAAGGAAGGGGGGGCCGGCACCGGGGAGCTGTTTTTT	CASSLKEGGAGTGELFF
TRBV5-1	TRBJ2-7	NA	NA	TGCGCCAGCAGCTTGCACGCCTCTACCTACGAGCAGTACTTC	CASSLHASTYEQYF
TRBV5-6	TRBJ2-7	TRBD2	NA	TGTGCCAGCAGCTCGACTAGCGGTAATCCCTACGAGCAGTACTTC	CASSSTSGNPYEQYF
TRBV2	TRBJ2-5	TRBD1	NA	TGTGCCAGCAGGGGACAGTCAGAGACCCAGTACTTC	CASRGQSETQYF
TRBV29-1	TRBJ2-7	TRBD2	NA	TGCAGCGCCGGGACTAGCGGGATTAGTTACGAGCAGTACTTC	CSAGTSGISYEQYF
TRBV6-2/TRBV6-3	TRBJ2-7	TRBD1	NA	TGTGCCAGCAGTACCTACAGGGGGGCCTACGAGCAGTACTTC	CASSTYRGAYEQYF
TRBV27	TRBJ2-7	NA	NA	TGTGCCAGCAGTTTATCGGCAGGGCTCGAGCAGTACTTC	CASSLSAGLEQYF
TRBV7-2	TRBJ2-1	TRBD2	NA	TGTGCCAGCAGCCCCTCGGTAGCGGGAGTATACAATGAGCAGTTCTTC	CASSPSVAGVYNEQFF
TRBV27	TRBJ2-1	TRBD2	NA	TGTGCCAGCAGTTTTTTCGGGACTAGTCTTTATGAGCAGTTCTTC	CASSFFGTSLYEQFF
TRBV3-1/TRBV3-2	TRBJ2-3	TRBD2	NA	TGTGCCAGCAGCTTGAGACCAGCGGGAGCGTGGGTAGATACGCAGTATTTT	CASSLRPAGAWVDTQYF
TRBV7-6	TRBJ1-4	TRBD1	NA	TGTGCCAGCAGCCCCCCGACAGGGATTAATGAAAAACTGTTTTTT	CASSPPTGINEKLFF
TRBV5-5	TRBJ1-4	NA	NA	TGTGCCAGCAGTAAAGGGGTTGGGTCGCCCTCGGAGGAAAAACTGTTTTTT	CASSKGVGSPSEEKLFF
TRBV7-2	TRBJ1-5	TRBD1	NA	TGTGCCAGCAGACGTGAAGGGGGCTATAGCAATCAGCCCCAGCATTTT	CASRREGGYSNQPQHF
TRBV7-3	TRBJ2-1	TRBD2	NA	TGTGCCAGCAGCTCGGCGGGAGCCTCCTACAATGAGCAGTTCTTC	CASSSAGASYNEQFF
TRBV11-2	TRBJ2-7	NA	NA	TGTGCCAGCAGCTTAGGGAGTCGGACTTTCCCTCACGAGCAGTACTTC	CASSLGSRTFPHEQYF
TRBV6-2/TRBV6-3	TRBJ1-5	NA	NA	TGTGCCAGCAGTTACTCCTCTTTTTGGCCCCAGCATTTT	CASSYSSFWPQHF
TRBV19	TRBJ1-2	NA	NA	TGTGCCATTGAGACACTTCCGGGAAAATCTGGCTACACCTTC	CAIETLPGKSGYTF
TRBV28	TRBJ2-7	TRBD1	NA	TGTGCCAGCAGTTATCCCTCGGACAGGGGCCCTTCCTACGAGCAGTACTTC	CASSYPSDRGPSYEQYF
TRBV6-2/TRBV6-3	TRBJ2-7	NA	NA	TGTGCCAGCAGTTACGCGGTCACCAGCCCTACCTACGAGCAGTACTTC	CASSYAVTSPTYEQYF
TRBV30	TRBJ2-5	TRBD2	NA	TGTGCCTGGAGTGTACTGGGGGGGTTCGAACAAGAGACCCAGTACTTC	CAWSVLGGFEQETQYF
TRBV27	TRBJ1-1	NA	many	TGTGCCAGCAGTCTTTATGGAGACACTGAAGCTTTCTTT	CASSLYGDTEAFF
TRBV7-3	TRBJ2-2	NA	NA	TGTGCCAGCAGCTTAACAGCCAACACCGGGGAGCTGTTTTTT	CASSLTANTGELFF
TRBV7-9	TRBJ2-2	TRBD1	NA	TGTGCCAGCAGCTTCCGGAGCAGGGGGTCCCCCGGGGAGCTGTTTTTT	CASSFRSRGSPGELFF
TRBV12-3/TRBV12-4	TRBJ2-3	NA	NA	TGTGCCAGCTGCCTCGGGGCAGATACGCAGTATTTT	CASCLGADTQYF
TRBV9	TRBJ1-4	TRBD1	NA	TGTGCCAGCAGCGTAGAAGGACAGGGCCATGAAAAACTGTTTTTT	CASSVEGQGHEKLFF
TRBV6-5	TRBJ2-7	NA	NA	TGTGCCAGCAGCCCCACTGGACACTCCTACGAGCAGTACTTC	CASSPTGHSYEQYF
TRBV5-6	TRBJ1-1	NA	NA	TGTGCCAGCAGCTTCCGACAGGCCTACAGTGAAGCTTTCTTT	CASSFRQAYSEAFF
TRBV19	TRBJ2-1	TRBD2	NA	TGTGCCAGTAGTCGTCGGACTAGCGGGGATTCCTACAATGAGCAGTTCTTC	CASSRRTSGDSYNEQFF
TRBV29-1	TRBJ2-5	NA	NA	TGCAGCGTCCAGGGAAGGGAGACCCAGTACTTC	CSVQGRETQYF
TRBV11-2	TRBJ2-7	NA	NA	TGTGCCAGCAGCTTTAACAGTAGGGGCTACGAGCAGTACTTC	CASSFNSRGYEQYF
TRBV19	TRBJ1-5	TRBD1	many	TGTGCCAGTAGTTCCGGACAGGGGGAAAATCAGCCCCAGCATTTT	CASSSGQGENQPQHF
TRBV27	TRBJ2-7	TRBD1	medium-sized	TGTGCCAGCAGGAAGGACAGGGAGGTTGACGGCGAGCAGTACTTC	CASRKDREVDGEQYF
TRBV7-9	TRBJ2-7	TRBD1	NA	TGTGCCAGCAGCGCTCCGGGACAGACCTACGAGCAGTACTTC	CASSAPGQTYEQYF
TRBV6-2/TRBV6-3	TRBJ2-1	TRBD2	NA	TGTGCCAGCAGTTACTCCGGACTAGCGGGAAACAATGAGCAGTTCTTC	CASSYSGLAGNNEQFF
TRBV5-8	TRBJ1-1	NA	NA	TGTGCCAGCACCACATGGACGGGGGGGTTCGTGAACACTGAAGCTTTCTTT	CASTTWTGGFVNTEAFF
TRBV11-1	TRBJ2-1	NA	NA	TGTGCCAGCAGCTTAGGCGCGAGCTCCTACAATGAGCAGTTCTTC	CASSLGASSYNEQFF
TRBV9	TRBJ2-7	TRBD1	NA	TGTGCCAGCAGCGCCGGGACAGGGGACTACGAGCAGTACTTC	CASSAGTGDYEQYF
TRBV2	TRBJ1-6	NA	NA	TGTGCCAGCAAAGGGGATAATTCACCCCTCCACTTT	CASKGDNSPLHF
TRBV30	TRBJ2-7	NA	few	TGTGCCGGCCTTAGCAGCTACGAGCAGTACTTC	CAGLSSYEQYF
TRBV28	TRBJ1-5	TRBD1	few	TGTGCCAGCAGAGTACAGGGGGAGGGTCGCAATCAGCCCCAGCATTTT	CASRVQGEGRNQPQHF
TRBV5-1	TRBJ2-1	TRBD2	NA	TGCGCCAGCAGCTTGTGGAGTCTAAGCGGGAGTAATGAGCAGTTCTTC	CASSLWSLSGSNEQFF
TRBV4-1	TRBJ1-4	NA	NA	TGCGCCAGCAGCCAAGAACCCCCTGAGTCTGTTGCAACTAATGAAAAACTGTTTTTT	CASSQEPPESVATNEKLFF
TRBV28	TRBJ1-1	NA	NA	TGTGCCAGCAGTTTACAGGGATCTGAAGCTTTCTTT	CASSLQGSEAFF
TRBV7-2	TRBJ1-2	NA	few	TGTGCCAGCAGCTTAGTAGCACGGTTATATGGCTACACCTTC	CASSLVARLYGYTF
TRBV2	TRBJ2-3	TRBD2	NA	TGTGCCAGCAGTGAAAGTCTAGCGGGGGATACGCAGTATTTT	CASSESLAGDTQYF